This T cell receptor (beta chain) was found in a study of blood T cell repertoires in COVID-19. Study in general: Sites in the United States, Italy and Spain provided acute and convalescent COVID-19 samples. T cells, B-cell-depleted T cells, or PBMCs provided the cDNA or gDNA that served as material.

Seattle patient enrollment occurred during active infection, with longitudinal follow-up thereafter. Unmatched junction bases numbered 17, after V lost 11 bases and J lost 2 bases. The germline CDR1 and CDR2 sequences are KGHSH and LQKENI. The CDR3 has 17 amino acids. Repertoires were generated with immunoSEQ multiplex PCR, while TCRdb's copy carries only in-frame clones and drops some. The sample yields 250,000 or so clones, 80% to 95% seen once. This TCR derives from a man aged 30 to 45 with COVID-19, enrolled during active disease. Sample: peripheral blood. The chain links TRBV18 to TRBJ2-5; 10 bases line up with TRBD2. CDR3 bases: TGTGCCTCGACCCGCAGAACAAGCGGGGGGGGTCAAGAGACCCAGTACTTC. This sequence encodes CASTRRTSGGGQETQYF. The whole variable domain, filled in from reference TRBV18 and TRBJ2-5, reads NAGVMQNPRHLVRRRGQEARLRCSPMKGHSHVYWYRQLPEEGLKFMVYLQKENIIDESGMPKERFSAEFPKEGPSILRIQQVVRGDSAAYFCASTRRTSGGGQETQYFGPGTRLLVL.